This T cell receptor (beta chain) emerged from a study of CD8 T cells in ankylosing spondylitis. Findings and caveats of the study: One TCR beta motif, made up of about 8 highly homologous variants, appeared characteristic of ankylosing spondylitis blood. Disease-linked clones were CD8+ and relatively rare in peripheral blood.

Trimming stripped 3 bases from V and 0 bases from J, with 12 bases between. The CDR3 covers 14 residues. CDR1 is DFQATT, CDR2 SNEGSKA, per germline (reference sequence). To note about this clonotype: Its antigen remains unidentified.

One entry per CDR3 protein, called by TCRdb with MiXCR from the 5' RACE reads. In the table there are about 440,000 distinct CDR3 sequences, roughly 17% of which are singletons. This TCR came from a male donor with ankylosing spondylitis. The chain combines TRBV20-1 with TRBJ2-7, with D perhaps TRBD1 or TRBD2 (6 bases each). Sample: blood, either unsorted or a sorted T cell fraction (not recorded which). CDR3 residues: CSARGAGSSYEQYF. In DNA, the CDR3 is TGCAGTGCTAGGGGGGCGGGGAGCTCCTACGAGCAGTACTTC.